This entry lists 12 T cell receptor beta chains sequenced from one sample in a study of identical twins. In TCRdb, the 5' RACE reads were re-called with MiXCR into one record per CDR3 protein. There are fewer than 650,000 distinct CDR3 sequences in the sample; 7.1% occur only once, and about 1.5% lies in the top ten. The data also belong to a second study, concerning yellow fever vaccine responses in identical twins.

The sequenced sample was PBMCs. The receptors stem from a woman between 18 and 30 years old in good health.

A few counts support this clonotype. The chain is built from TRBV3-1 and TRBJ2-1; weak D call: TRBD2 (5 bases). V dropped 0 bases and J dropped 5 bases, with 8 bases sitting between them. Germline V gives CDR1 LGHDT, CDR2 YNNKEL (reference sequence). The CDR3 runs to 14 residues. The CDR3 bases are TGTGCCAGCAGCCAAGATGGAGGCGACAATGAGCAGTTCTTC. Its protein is CASSQDGGDNEQFF.

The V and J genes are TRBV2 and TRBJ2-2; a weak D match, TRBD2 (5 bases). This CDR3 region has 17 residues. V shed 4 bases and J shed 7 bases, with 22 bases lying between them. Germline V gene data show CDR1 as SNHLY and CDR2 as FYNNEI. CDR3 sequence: CASSAIFTTMSFGELFF. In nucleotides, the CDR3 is TGTGCCAGCAGTGCCATTTTTACGACTATGTCCTTCGGGGAGCTGTTTTTT.

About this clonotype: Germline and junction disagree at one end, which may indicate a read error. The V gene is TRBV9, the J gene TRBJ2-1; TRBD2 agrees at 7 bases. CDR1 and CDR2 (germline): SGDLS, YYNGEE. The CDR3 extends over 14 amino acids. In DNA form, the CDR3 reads TGTACCAGCAGCGTCAGGGCGGGAGACAATGAGCAGTTCTTC. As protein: CTSSVRAGDNEQFF.

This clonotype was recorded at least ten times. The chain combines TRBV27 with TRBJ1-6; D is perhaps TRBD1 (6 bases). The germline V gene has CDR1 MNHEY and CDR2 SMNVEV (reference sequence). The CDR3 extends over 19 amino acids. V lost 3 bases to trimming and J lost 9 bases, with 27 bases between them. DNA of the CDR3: TGTGCCAGCAGTTTTTCAGCAGGGTCTTATGGCGGGGGCAGTTCACCCCTCCACTTT. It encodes CASSFSAGSYGGGSSPLHF.

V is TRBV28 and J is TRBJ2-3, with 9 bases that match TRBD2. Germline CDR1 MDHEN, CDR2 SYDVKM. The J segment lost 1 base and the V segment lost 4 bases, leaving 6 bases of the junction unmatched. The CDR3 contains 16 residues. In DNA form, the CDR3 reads TGTGCCAGCAGTTCAATAGCGGGAGCGGGCACAGATACGCAGTATTTT. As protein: CASSSIAGAGTDTQYF.

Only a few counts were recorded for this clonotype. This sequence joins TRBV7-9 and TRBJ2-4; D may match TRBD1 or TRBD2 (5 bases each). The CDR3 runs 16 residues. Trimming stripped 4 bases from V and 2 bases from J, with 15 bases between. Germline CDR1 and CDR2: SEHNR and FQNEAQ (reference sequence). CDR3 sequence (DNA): TGTGCCAGCAGCTGGGACGGAGGAGGTACCAAAAACATTCAGTACTTC. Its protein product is CASSWDGGGTKNIQYF.

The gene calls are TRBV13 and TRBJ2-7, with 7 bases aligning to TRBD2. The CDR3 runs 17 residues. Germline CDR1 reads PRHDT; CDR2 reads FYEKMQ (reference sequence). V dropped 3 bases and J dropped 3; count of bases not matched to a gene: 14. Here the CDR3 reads CASSFTELGGSVYEQYF. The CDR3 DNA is TGTGCCAGCAGCTTCACCGAACTGGGCGGGAGTGTCTACGAGCAGTACTTC.

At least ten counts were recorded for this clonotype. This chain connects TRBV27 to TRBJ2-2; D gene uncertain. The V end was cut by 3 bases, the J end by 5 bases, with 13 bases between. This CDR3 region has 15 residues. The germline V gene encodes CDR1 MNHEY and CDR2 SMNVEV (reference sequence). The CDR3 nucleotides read TGTGCCAGCAGTTTTTGGCAGGAGAGGACCGGGGAGCTGTTTTTT. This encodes CASSFWQERTGELFF.

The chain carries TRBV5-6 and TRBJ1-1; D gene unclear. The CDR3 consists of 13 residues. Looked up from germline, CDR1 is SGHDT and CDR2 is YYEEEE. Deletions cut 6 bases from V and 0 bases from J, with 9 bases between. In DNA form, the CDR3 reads TGTGCCAGCACCAGTACTCTGAACACTGAAGCTTTCTTT. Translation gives CASTSTLNTEAFF.

DNA for the CDR3: TGTGCCAGCAGCTTGGAAGCCCACTATGGCTACACCTTC. It encodes CASSLEAHYGYTF. The gene calls are TRBV5-5 and TRBJ1-2; D gene ambiguous. CDR1 and CDR2 (germline): SGHKS, YYEKEE (reference sequence). With 0 bases removed from V and 3 bases from J, the gap between germline ends came to 6 bases. The CDR3 extends over 13 amino acids.

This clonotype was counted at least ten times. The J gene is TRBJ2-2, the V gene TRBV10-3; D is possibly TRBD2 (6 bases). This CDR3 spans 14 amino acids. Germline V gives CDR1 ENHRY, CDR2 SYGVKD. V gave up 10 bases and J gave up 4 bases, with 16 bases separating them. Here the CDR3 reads CATGGGFGTGELFF. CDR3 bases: TGTGCCACCGGGGGAGGTTTCGGCACCGGGGAGCTGTTTTTT.

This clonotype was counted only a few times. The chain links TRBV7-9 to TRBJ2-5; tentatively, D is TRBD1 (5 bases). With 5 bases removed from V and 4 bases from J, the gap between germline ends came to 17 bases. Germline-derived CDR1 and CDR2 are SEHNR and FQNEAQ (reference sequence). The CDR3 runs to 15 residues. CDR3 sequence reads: CASSLIIGARETQYF. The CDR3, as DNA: TGTGCCAGCAGCCTTATTATAGGGGCTAGAGAGACCCAGTACTTC.